Below are 10 T cell receptor beta chains sequenced from a single sample in a study of shared clonotypes between healthy human individuals. Repertoires were generated with immunoSEQ multiplex PCR, while TCRdb's copy carries only in-frame clones and drops some. Among roughly 600,000 clones listed, roughly 98% were seen once. CD45RO-negative cells were positively selected for CCR7, leaving out terminally differentiated effector memory CD45RA+ cells. The sequenced sample was naive CD8+ T cells sorted from blood. These receptors originate from a young man in good health.

The V and J genes are TRBV7-6 and TRBJ2-7; weak D call: TRBD2 (7 bases). The CDR3 sequence is 14 residues long. V was pared by 5 bases and J by 6 bases, with 17 bases between. Germline lookup yields CDR1 SGHVS and CDR2 FNYEAQ. This CDR3 is CASSLRGGGSEQYF. The DNA for the CDR3 is TGTGCCAGCAGCCTAAGGGGGGGAGGTTCCGAGCAGTACTTC.

This rearrangement joins TRBV4-2 to TRBJ2-2, with D unclear. The germline gives CDR1 LGHNA, CDR2 YNFKEQ. V was trimmed by 5 bases and J by 3 bases, leaving 10 bases between them. The CDR3 covers 14 residues. CDR3 nucleotide sequence: TGTGCCAGCAGCTTTTACCAGGACACCGGGGAGCTGTTTTTT. Its protein is CASSFYQDTGELFF.

The chain carries TRBV2 and TRBJ2-7, with TRBD1 identical over 9 bases. This CDR3 contains 14 residues. The V gene end was trimmed by 6 bases and the J gene end by 3 bases; junction bases not matched to a gene: 6. Germline-derived CDR1 and CDR2 are SNHLY and FYNNEI. CDR3 in DNA: TGTGCCAGCAGCCAGAGACAGGGGGGCTACGAGCAGTACTTC. It specifies CASSQRQGGYEQYF.

The V and J genes are TRBV5-5 and TRBJ2-5, with D unclear. The CDR3 is 13 residues long. V was clipped by 0 bases and J by 5 bases, with 8 bases between them. CDR1 SGHKS and CDR2 YYEKEE come from the germline V gene (reference sequence). The CDR3 protein is CASSLGLFETQYF. CDR3 DNA sequence: TGTGCCAGCAGCTTGGGGCTATTTGAGACCCAGTACTTC.

This sequence joins TRBV4-1 and TRBJ2-1; a possible D gene is TRBD2 (5 bases). Trimming took off 5 bases at V and 10 bases at J, with 21 bases between the two ends. Germline V gene sequence: CDR1 MGHRA, CDR2 YSYEKL. This CDR3 has 15 residues. The CDR3 DNA reads as TGCGCCAGCAGCAGCCCCCCAGGACTCGAGAAGGAGCAGTTCTTC. Its translation is CASSSPPGLEKEQFF.

The genes are TRBV7-2 and TRBJ2-7; 7 bases map to TRBD2. This CDR3 contains 15 residues. After removal of 4 bases from V and 5 bases from J, the junction contained 11 bases not matched to a gene. The germline gives CDR1 SGHTA, CDR2 FQGNSA. The CDR3 loop is CASSSGLVNGDEQYF. The CDR3 DNA sequence: TGTGCCAGCAGCTCCGGACTAGTGAATGGCGACGAGCAGTACTTC.

The gene calls are TRBV19 and TRBJ1-3; TRBD1 aligns across 9 bases. CDR1 is LNHDA and CDR2 is SQIVND in the germline V gene (reference sequence). V gave up 8 bases and J gave up 1 base; unmatched junction bases: 15. The CDR3 is made up of 18 amino acids. The CDR3 DNA is TGTGCCAGTCACTCCGGGACAGGGCTTGGGGCATCTGGAAACACCATATATTTT. It specifies CASHSGTGLGASGNTIYF.

The chain recombines TRBV4-3 with TRBJ2-7; D might be TRBD2 (6 bases). Looked up from germline, CDR1 is LGHNA and CDR2 is YSLEER. V lost 0 bases to trimming and J lost 2 bases, with 11 bases between them. The CDR3 runs 15 residues. DNA of the CDR3: TGCGCCAGCAGCCAAGAACCGGGACTTACCTACGAGCAGTACTTC. This codes for CASSQEPGLTYEQYF.

This sequence joins TRBV27 and TRBJ1-2; 9 bases map to TRBD1. This CDR3 is built from 17 residues. V trimming: 5 bases; J trimming: 3 bases; junction bases outside the gene matches: 13. In germline, CDR1 is MNHEY, CDR2 SMNVEV (reference sequence). CDR3 sequence: CASSEKGTGYGYYGYTF. In DNA, the CDR3 is TGTGCCAGCAGTGAGAAAGGGACAGGGTACGGCTACTATGGCTACACCTTC.

The chain carries TRBV7-9 and TRBJ2-5, with D uncertain. Per germline, CDR1 SEHNR and CDR2 FQNEAQ (reference sequence). The ends were cut back, 4 bases at V and 0 bases at J, with 12 bases in the middle. The CDR3 has 15 residues. The chain's CDR3 is CASSSVSQDQETQYF. The CDR3 DNA sequence: TGTGCCAGCAGCTCCGTTTCCCAGGACCAAGAGACCCAGTACTTC.